These 20 T cell receptor beta chains originate from one sample sequenced in a study of T cell responses to AZD1222 COVID-19 vaccine. Profiled with immunoSEQ multiplex PCR; TCRdb holds only in-frame clones, not every one. The table shows 100,000 to 150,000 clones, with around 80% occurring only once. The sample here was peripheral blood, taken 28 days after the second AZD1222 dose. The receptors derive from an adult who received the AZD1222 COVID-19 vaccine.

The rearrangement links TRBV19 to TRBJ1-5, with no clear D. This CDR3 spans 17 amino acids. The germline V and J ends were trimmed by 10 bases and 0 bases, with 22 bases remaining between them. The germline V gene encodes CDR1 LNHDA and CDR2 SQIVND (reference sequence). The CDR3 coding sequence is TGTGCCACCCACTCTCCGGGGTATTGGGATAGCAATCAGCCCCAGCATTTT. This encodes CATHSPGYWDSNQPQHF.

This clone was seen only a few times. The rearrangement joins TRBV6-6 to TRBJ1-2; D is unresolved. The CDR3 is 13 residues long. The germline V gene encodes CDR1 MNHNY and CDR2 SVGAGI (reference sequence). Trimming cost V 7 bases and J 8 bases, with 17 bases left between them. The CDR3 DNA follows: TGTGCCAGCATCAGCGTCACGTCGAGGGGCTACACCTTC. It yields the protein CASISVTSRGYTF.

J is TRBJ2-3 and V is TRBV4-3; D is perhaps TRBD2 (5 bases). Germline assignment: CDR1 LGHNA and CDR2 YSLEER. Trimming took 0 bases from V and 5 from J, leaving 12 bases between them. The CDR3 is 15 amino acids. In DNA form, the CDR3 reads TGCGCCAGCAGCCAAGATCCCCTAGGAGGAGATACGCAGTATTTT. This translates into CASSQDPLGGDTQYF.

This chain connects TRBV2 to TRBJ1-1, with a tentative D call TRBD1 (5 bases). V lost 7 bases, J lost 6 bases, and 18 bases lay in between. The CDR3 consists of 14 residues. Per germline, CDR1 SNHLY and CDR2 FYNNEI. In DNA form, the CDR3 reads TGTGCCAGCACCTCAAGGGGAAGGGCCTCTGAAGCTTTCTTT. Amino acids: CASTSRGRASEAFF.

The chain links TRBV11-3 to TRBJ1-3; D unresolved. Germline V gene data show CDR1 as SGHNT and CDR2 as YENEEA. V lost 4 bases and J 1 base, leaving 11 bases between the germline ends. This CDR3 region has 15 residues. The CDR3 reads CASSSTRSSGNTIYF. CDR3 DNA: TGTGCCAGCAGCTCTACAAGGTCGTCTGGAAACACCATATATTTT.

The J gene is TRBJ1-4, the V gene TRBV9, with D possibly being TRBD1 (6 bases). Germline V CDR1 and CDR2: SGDLS, YYNGEE. Trimming stripped 3 bases from V and 5 bases from J, with 11 bases between. The CDR3 totals 14 residues. CDR3 bases: TGTGCCAGCAGCGAGGGGGGTCCAAATGAAAAACTGTTTTTT. Its protein is CASSEGGPNEKLFF.

The V and J genes are TRBV18 and TRBJ2-7, with TRBD1 identical over 7 bases. The germline gives CDR1 KGHSH, CDR2 LQKENI. V shed 2 bases, J shed 0 bases, and the junction held 7 bases outside the gene matches. The CDR3 extends over 16 amino acids. The CDR3 nucleotides are TGTGCCAGCTCACCATACGGACAGGCAACCTCCTACGAGCAGTACTTC. Its protein is CASSPYGQATSYEQYF.

The chain employs TRBV24-1 and TRBJ2-3, with 8 bases fitting TRBD1. Trimming removed 0 bases from V and 5 bases from J; junction bases left unmatched: 6. The CDR3 sequence is 16 residues long. The germline V gene has CDR1 KGHDR and CDR2 SFDVKD. In nucleotides, the CDR3 is TGTGCCACCAGTGATTTGCGGTCAGGGGGCATAGATACGCAGTATTTT. Its protein is CATSDLRSGGIDTQYF.

The chain carries TRBV28 and TRBJ2-7, with D uncertain. CDR3 size: 14 residues. Trimming removed 3 bases from V and 3 bases from J, with 12 bases in between. Germline V gives CDR1 MDHEN, CDR2 SYDVKM. CDR3 loop: CASSFLSGGYEQYF. CDR3 DNA sequence: TGTGCCAGCAGTTTTTTGTCAGGCGGCTACGAGCAGTACTTC.

The chain uses TRBV29-1 and TRBJ2-5; the D call may be TRBD1 or TRBD2 (5 bases each). Trimming shortened V by 4 bases and J by 4 bases, and 16 bases separated the two germline ends. The CDR3 loop spans 14 amino acids. In germline, CDR1 is SQVTM, CDR2 ANQGSEA. For the CDR3, the DNA is TGCAGCGTTGTTGGAGATGGGACGGGAGAGACCCAGTACTTC. It translates to CSVVGDGTGETQYF. The full variable domain, completed using reference TRBV29-1 and TRBJ2-5, is SAVISQKPSRDICQRGTSLTIQCQVDSQVTMMFWYRQQPGQSLTLIATANQGSEATYESGFVIDKFPISRPNLTFSTLTVSNMSPEDSSIYLCSVVGDGTGETQYFGPGTRLLVL.

The V and J genes are TRBV5-6 and TRBJ1-5, with TRBD1 as a possible D gene (6 bases). CDR3 length: 16 residues. The V and J ends lost 2 bases and 4 bases respectively, with 16 bases between them. The germline gives CDR1 SGHDT, CDR2 YYEEEE. The CDR3 loop is CASSFTTGGPNQPQHF. The CDR3 nucleotides read TGTGCCAGCAGCTTTACAACCGGGGGGCCTAATCAGCCCCAGCATTTT.

CDR3 protein: CASSLAGGPSIYTDTQYF. CDR3 sequence (DNA): TGTGCCAGCAGCTTAGCGGGGGGCCCCTCTATTTACACAGATACGCAGTATTTT. The chain carries TRBV7-2 and TRBJ2-3; the D call may be TRBD1 or TRBD2 (6 bases each). The length of the CDR3 is 18 residues. Trimming took off 0 bases at V and 2 bases at J, with 18 bases between the two ends. Germline-derived CDR1 and CDR2 are SGHTA and FQGNSA.

The V call is TRBV5-1, the J call TRBJ2-1; no firm D call. The germline gives CDR1 SGHRS, CDR2 YFSETQ. V lost 1 base and J 0 bases, leaving 5 bases between the germline ends. The CDR3 is 14 amino acids. This CDR3 is CASSLQSSYNEQFF. The CDR3 DNA follows: TGCGCCAGCAGCTTGCAGAGCTCCTACAATGAGCAGTTCTTC.

The gene calls are TRBV2 and TRBJ1-6, with D unresolved. Germline V gives CDR1 SNHLY, CDR2 FYNNEI. This CDR3 spans 13 amino acids. Trimming cost V 8 bases and J 1 base, with 6 bases left between them. The CDR3 sequence is CASRVSYNSPLHF. The CDR3 bases are TGTGCCAGCCGGGTGTCCTATAATTCACCCCTCCACTTT.

This rearrangement joins TRBV27 to TRBJ1-5, with 9 bases identical to TRBD1. The CDR3 runs to 16 residues. V lost 3 bases, J lost 4 bases, and 7 bases stayed unmatched. CDR1 is MNHEY, CDR2 SMNVEV, per germline (reference sequence). The CDR3 nucleotides are TGTGCCAGCAGTTTTGGCCCCGGGACAGGGAATCAGCCCCAGCATTTT. It codes for CASSFGPGTGNQPQHF.

This clone was seen only once. The rearrangement links TRBV30 to TRBJ1-4; D gene ambiguous. The CDR3 is made up of 13 amino acids. Trimming shortened V by 7 bases and J by 0 bases, and 9 bases separated the two germline ends. Germline V gene sequence: CDR1 GTSNPN, CDR2 SVGIG (reference sequence). CDR3 protein: CASIPATNEKLFF. DNA for the CDR3: TGTGCCTCCATCCCTGCAACTAATGAAAAACTGTTTTTT.

V gene TRBV10-3 combines with J gene TRBJ2-1; D unresolved. With 4 bases removed from V and 5 bases from J, the gap between germline ends came to 3 bases. The CDR3 has 11 amino acids. Germline CDR1 ENHRY, CDR2 SYGVKD. CDR3 in amino acids: CAISADNEQFF. Here the CDR3 DNA reads TGTGCCATCAGTGCAGACAATGAGCAGTTCTTC.

V gene TRBV6-1 combines with J gene TRBJ1-4, with D maybe TRBD1 (6 bases). This CDR3 comprises 15 residues. The germline V gene encodes CDR1 MNHNS and CDR2 SASEGT. V lost 3 bases and J 7 bases, leaving 15 bases between the germline ends. CDR3 region: CASSDGGLGGEKLFF. The CDR3 DNA sequence: TGTGCCAGCAGTGATGGGGGATTAGGGGGTGAAAAACTGTTTTTT.

The chain has TRBV6-5 and TRBJ2-2; 8 bases align to TRBD2. Trimming removed 7 bases from V and 7 bases from J; junction bases left unmatched: 11. The CDR3 consists of 15 residues. Germline CDR1 MNHEY, CDR2 SVGAGI. The CDR3 DNA reads TGTGCCAGCACCCGATCCGGGGGGGCGGTCGGGGAGCTGTTTTTT. It codes for CASTRSGGAVGELFF.

The chain carries TRBV11-2 and TRBJ1-2; TRBD1 matches at 9 bases. This CDR3 has 15 amino acids. After removal of 3 bases from V and 2 bases from J, the junction contained 4 bases not matched to a gene. Germline V CDR1 and CDR2: SGHAT, FQNNGV. The CDR3 is CASSFNRGPNYGYTF. Written as DNA, the CDR3 is TGTGCCAGCAGCTTCAACAGGGGGCCAAACTATGGCTACACCTTC.